What follows are 12 T cell receptor beta chains derived from one specimen sequenced in a study of early T cells in non-severe SARS-CoV-2 infection. TCRdb re-called the 5' RACE reads with MiXCR, one entry per CDR3 protein. The data contain 79,000 or so distinct CDR3 sequences, 10% to 15% of them singletons. Sequenced input: whole blood. The receptors shown here come from an adult who was a healthcare worker with PCR-confirmed SARS-CoV-2 infection or an uninfected control (not recorded which).

The CDR3 nucleotides are TGTGCCAGCAGGGGGGGAGCAGGGGAATATGGCTACACCTTC. It is translated as CASRGGAGEYGYTF. This chain uses TRBV6-5 with TRBJ1-2; D perhaps matches TRBD1 (6 bases). V was trimmed by 6 bases and J by 5 bases, leaving 16 bases between them. Looked up from germline, CDR1 is MNHEY and CDR2 is SVGAGI. CDR3 length: 14 amino acids.

This clonotype came up many times. The chain is built from TRBV11-2 and TRBJ2-2; 7 nucleotides agree with TRBD1. In germline, CDR1 is SGHAT, CDR2 FQNNGV. The CDR3 contains 17 residues. Losses at the gene ends were 2 bases for V and 6 bases for J; bases not matched to a gene: 12. This CDR3 is CASSLITGDGGAGELFF. The DNA of the CDR3 is TGTGCCAGCAGCTTAATCACAGGGGACGGAGGTGCCGGGGAGCTGTTTTTT.

The chain combines TRBV29-1 with TRBJ1-2; D gene ambiguous. Trimming cost V 6 bases and J 3 bases, with 11 bases left between them. CDR1 is SQVTM, CDR2 ANQGSEA, per germline. The length of the CDR3 is 12 residues. CDR3 loop: CSVRWADYGYTF. DNA of the CDR3: TGCAGCGTGAGGTGGGCCGACTATGGCTACACCTTC.

A few counts support this clonotype. V and J are TRBV28 and TRBJ1-1, with 7 bases matching TRBD1. The CDR3 length is 15 residues. The germline V gene encodes CDR1 MDHEN and CDR2 SYDVKM. The V segment lost 7 bases and the J segment 0 bases; nucleotides outside the gene matches: 8. CDR3 residues: CASNTGQSMNTEAFF. In DNA, the CDR3 is TGTGCCAGCAACACGGGACAGTCCATGAACACTGAAGCTTTCTTT.

This clonotype was seen more than once but under ten times. The gene calls are TRBV29-1 and TRBJ1-1; D remains unclear. This CDR3 spans 11 amino acids. The germline V gene has CDR1 SQVTM and CDR2 ANQGSEA. V dropped 5 bases and J dropped 2 bases, with 6 bases sitting between them. In DNA, the CDR3 is TGCAGCGTTATACAAAACACTGAAGCTTTCTTT. The encoded protein is CSVIQNTEAFF.

This clonotype appeared a few times. This sequence joins TRBV27 and TRBJ1-3, with a tentative D call TRBD1 (6 bases). Germline V gene lookup returns CDR1 MNHEY and CDR2 SMNVEV (reference sequence). The CDR3 sequence is 16 residues long. V shed 5 bases and J shed 2 bases, with 16 bases lying between them. This chain's CDR3 is CASSIGTPETGNTIYF. For the CDR3, the DNA is TGTGCCAGCAGTATCGGGACACCGGAGACTGGAAACACCATATATTTT.

The rearrangement links TRBV4-3 to TRBJ2-6; D unresolved. The V and J ends lost 0 bases and 0 bases respectively, with 6 bases between them. The V gene's germline CDR1 is LGHNA and CDR2 YSLEER. The CDR3 is 16 amino acids. The CDR3 nucleotides read TGCGCCAGCAGCCAAGATTCCCTCTCTGGGGCCAACGTCCTGACTTTC. This encodes CASSQDSLSGANVLTF.

This chain connects TRBV30 to TRBJ1-2; D gene ambiguous. Trimming removed 7 bases at V and 5 bases at J, with 8 bases between. The CDR3 loop spans 10 amino acids. CDR1 GTSNPN and CDR2 SVGIG come from the germline V gene (reference sequence). The CDR3 nucleotides read TGTGCCTCATATGGTTATGGCTACACCTTC. Protein: CASYGYGYTF. Using reference TRBV30 and TRBJ1-2 for the parts outside the CDR3, the full variable domain is SQTIHQWPATLVQPVGSPLSLECTVEGTSNPNLYWYRQAAGRGLQLLFYSVGIGQISSEVPQNLSASRPQDRQFILSSKKLLLSDSGFYLCASYGYGYTFGSGTRLTVV.

This clonotype turned up a few times. The chain recombines TRBV29-1 with TRBJ2-2; D assignment may be TRBD1 or TRBD2 (5 bases each). V was clipped by 7 bases and J by 1 base, with 13 bases between them. CDR1 is SQVTM, CDR2 ANQGSEA, per germline. The length of the CDR3 is 14 residues. The CDR3 region has the DNA TGCAGCGCGGGGCGTGGGCAGAACACCGGGGAGCTGTTTTTT. Its translation: CSAGRGQNTGELFF.

The sample holds many counts of this clonotype. V usage is TRBV20-1 and J usage is TRBJ2-7, with TRBD2 matching over 12 bases. Germline CDR1 reads DFQATT; CDR2 reads SNEGSKA (reference sequence). The V and J ends lost 4 bases and 4 bases, in that order; junction bases with no gene match: 14. The CDR3 loop spans 17 amino acids. The CDR3 reads CSAIGLAGSGTPYEQYF. In DNA form, the CDR3 reads TGCAGTGCTATAGGACTAGCGGGGTCGGGTACTCCTTACGAGCAGTACTTC.

This clonotype was counted many times. The rearrangement joins TRBV7-2 to TRBJ2-1; D is undetermined. CDR3 size: 14 residues. CDR1 and CDR2 from the germline V gene are SGHTA and FQGNSA. The V and J ends lost 1 base and 6 bases respectively, with 10 bases between them. CDR3 residues: CASSLDGQRNEQFF. The CDR3 DNA sequence: TGTGCCAGCAGCTTAGATGGGCAGCGCAATGAGCAGTTCTTC.

Only a few counts were recorded for this clonotype. The chain is built from TRBV20-1 and TRBJ2-7, with 7 bases identical to TRBD1. Germline V gene sequence: CDR1 DFQATT, CDR2 SNEGSKA (reference sequence). This CDR3 region has 13 residues. The V gene end was trimmed by 3 bases and the J gene end by 2 bases; junction bases not matched to a gene: 4. The CDR3: CSARDRTTYEQYF. For the CDR3, the DNA is TGCAGTGCTAGGGACAGGACAACCTACGAGCAGTACTTC.